This T cell receptor beta chain comes out of a study of beta chain features in type 1 diabetes. Turning to the study itself: Sorted cells examined across all samples numbered 107,917,701.

It was via CD45RO/CCR7/CD25/CD127/CD95/CD27 that CD4+ naive, central memory, regulatory and stem cell-like memory cells were sorted. V was trimmed by 4 bases and J by 9 bases, leaving 16 bases between them. This CDR3 has 14 amino acids. The germline V gene has CDR1 MGHRA and CDR2 YSYEKL. Findings and caveats of the study: Type 1 diabetes patients had fewer VDJ junction insertions and more deletions.

Expressed TCRB transcripts got sequenced, as all isolated RNA was reverse transcribed. Assay: immunoSEQ multiplex PCR; the TCRdb copy retains only in-frame clones and omits some. The sample includes 390,000 or so clones, about 14% of them seen just once. Of note for this clone: Its antigen is unidentified.

Sample: naive CD4+ T cells from blood. The origin of this receptor is a young man in good health. The J gene is TRBJ1-5, the V gene TRBV4-1; D gene ambiguous. CDR3: CASSPPDGPRPQHF. The CDR3 coding sequence is TGCGCCAGCAGCCCACCGGACGGGCCAAGGCCCCAGCATTTT.